This TCR beta chain was recovered during a study of T-cell reconstitution after alpha-beta-depleted transplantation in children. Study-wide points: Expanded clones from the graft, numbering several hundred, reportedly supplied alpha-beta T cells about two months after transplant. At one year after transplant, newly produced T cells mostly accounted for T-cell counts and diversity. Day-60 TCRbeta diversity that was high in some patients was derived from surviving recipient T cells and thymic progenitors.

The CDR3 has 14 amino acids. The V gene's germline CDR1 is DFQATT and CDR2 SNEGSKA (reference sequence). Trimming removed 6 bases from V and 0 bases from J, with 12 bases in between. About this clonotype itself: As yet, its antigen is unknown.

A library of TCRbeta sequences, prepared with unique molecular identifiers, was generated. TCRdb re-derived calls from the PCR reads in MiXCR, one entry per CDR3 protein. Of some 76,000 distinct CDR3 sequences listed, roughly a tenth are singletons. The gene calls are TRBV20-1 and TRBJ2-4; D is possibly TRBD2 (5 bases). Sequenced material: PBMCs, taken before TCRalphabeta/CD19-depleted stem cell transplant. The sequence came from a boy aged 10-17 years with acute myeloid leukemia, due to receive a stem cell transplant. CDR3 residues: CSALDRGAKNIQYF. Written as DNA, the CDR3 is TGCAGTGCCCTTGACCGGGGAGCCAAAAACATTCAGTACTTC.